What follows are 17 T cell receptor beta chains derived from one specimen sequenced in a study of CD8 T cells in ankylosing spondylitis. TCRdb re-called the 5' RACE reads through MiXCR, storing one row per CDR3 protein. Seen here are approximately 540,000 distinct CDR3 sequences, more than 9.5% observed once, and the top ten hold about 6.5%. No antigens are known for them. Study conclusions and caveats: For ankylosing spondylitis blood, a TCR beta motif of 8 or 9 highly homologous variants appeared characteristic.

Sequencing was performed on blood, either unsorted or a sorted T cell fraction (not recorded which). The receptor set was obtained from a male donor with ankylosing spondylitis.

CDR3 sequence: CASSKDRGITGELFF. The CDR3 DNA sequence: TGTGCCAGCAGCAAAGATAGAGGGATCACCGGGGAGCTGTTTTTT. The J gene is TRBJ2-2, the V gene TRBV21-1. TRBV21-1 is classified as a pseudogene. This CDR3 has 15 residues.

The chain recombines TRBV15 with TRBJ2-5, with D hard to call. Germline values: CDR1 LNHNV, CDR2 YYDKDF (reference sequence). This CDR3 contains 11 residues. The V gene lost 8 bases and the J gene lost 5 bases, with 9 bases spanning the gap. CDR3 protein: CATQLGETQYF. DNA for the CDR3: TGTGCCACCCAATTAGGGGAGACCCAGTACTTC.

The chain couples TRBV28 to TRBJ1-1; no firm D call. Germline loops: CDR1 MDHEN, CDR2 SYDVKM. CDR3 length: 15 amino acids. V lost 1 base, J lost 1 base, and 10 bases lay in between. The CDR3 loop is CASSLSSGANTEAFF. The CDR3 coding sequence is TGTGCCAGCAGTTTATCTTCAGGAGCGAACACTGAAGCTTTCTTT.

This clonotype has only a few counts. In DNA form, the CDR3 reads TGTGCCAGCAGTCGAGCGGGACAGGGCAGTTACGAGCAGTACTTC. This sequence encodes CASSRAGQGSYEQYF. The chain employs TRBV6-1 and TRBJ2-7; 9 bases agree with TRBD1. In germline, CDR1 is MNHNS, CDR2 SASEGT. Trimming took 5 bases from V and 4 from J; bases not matched to a gene: 9. This CDR3 has 15 amino acids.

This clonotype has only a few counts. V usage is TRBV7-2 and J usage is TRBJ2-7, with a weak D call TRBD2 (5 bases). This CDR3 is 15 amino acids long. The germline V gene has CDR1 SGHTA and CDR2 FQGNSA. V was trimmed by 1 base and J by 4 bases, leaving 14 bases between them. CDR3 amino acids: CASSLVRGSVYEQYF. CDR3 sequence (DNA): TGTGCCAGCAGCTTAGTTCGTGGGAGTGTTTACGAGCAGTACTTC.

In its sample, this clonotype was seen many times. V is TRBV5-1 and J is TRBJ2-1, with TRBD1 matching 7 bases. With 4 bases clipped from V and 2 bases from J, the junction kept 3 bases outside the gene matches. There are 14 residues in the CDR3. Germline-derived CDR1 and CDR2 are SGHRS and YFSETQ. Here the CDR3 DNA reads TGCGCCAGCAGCAACGGACAGGCCTACAATGAGCAGTTCTTC. Its translation is CASSNGQAYNEQFF.

The chain uses TRBV7-2 and TRBJ2-7; D is unclear. The germline gives CDR1 SGHTA, CDR2 FQGNSA. CDR3 length equals 13 residues. V dropped 2 bases and J dropped 4 bases, with 9 bases sitting between them. This CDR3 is CASSLRIEYEQYF. The DNA for the CDR3 is TGTGCCAGCAGCTTAAGAATTGAGTACGAGCAGTACTTC.

Of note for this clonotype: The conserved closing phenylalanine or tryptophan is absent in this CDR3, likely reflecting a read error. The CDR3 spells CASSPRTDSPLHL. In DNA, the CDR3 is TGTGCCAGCAGTCCCCGGACCGATTCACCCCTCCACCTT. The V and J genes are TRBV6-6 and TRBJ1-6; no reliable D call. Trimming stripped 5 bases from V and 8 bases from J, with 10 bases between. Germline lookup yields CDR1 MNHNY and CDR2 SVGAGI (reference sequence). CDR3 length: 13 amino acids.

The gene calls are TRBV7-8 and TRBJ2-7, with 7 bases lining up with TRBD2. This CDR3 is built from 16 residues. With V trimmed by 0 bases and J by 2 bases, 7 bases remained unmatched. Germline CDR1 is SGHVS and CDR2 is FQNEAQ. CDR3 region: CASSLAMAGVPYEQYF. The CDR3 coding sequence is TGTGCCAGCAGCTTAGCGATGGCGGGAGTTCCCTACGAGCAGTACTTC.

The chain links TRBV5-8 to TRBJ2-5; D call uncertain. V gave up 4 bases and J gave up 5 bases, with 12 bases separating them. The CDR3 is 13 residues long. Per germline, CDR1 SGHTS and CDR2 YDEGEE. The CDR3 coding sequence is TGTGCCAGCAGCCCCCCACAGTGGGAGACCCAGTACTTC. Translating it yields CASSPPQWETQYF.

Ten or more counts support this clonotype. This CDR3 is CASSLGPLGTGELFF. The CDR3 region has the DNA TGTGCCAGCAGCTTGGGGCCCCTGGGTACCGGGGAGCTGTTTTTT. This chain links TRBV5-5 with TRBJ2-2; D unresolved. The germline V gene encodes CDR1 SGHKS and CDR2 YYEKEE (reference sequence). With 0 bases removed from V and 5 bases from J, the gap between germline ends came to 11 bases. The CDR3 length is 15 residues.

This chain uses TRBV5-1 with TRBJ2-3; the D is unclear. Germline values: CDR1 SGHRS, CDR2 YFSETQ. V lost 1 base and J lost 4, with 7 bases in between. The CDR3 is made up of 13 amino acids. The CDR3 spells CASSLMASDTQYF. The CDR3 DNA follows: TGCGCCAGCAGCTTGATGGCTTCAGATACGCAGTATTTT. Looking up the rest from reference TRBV5-1 and TRBJ2-3 gives the full variable domain: KAGVTQTPRYLIKTRGQQVTLSCSPISGHRSVSWYQQTPGQGLQFLFEYFSETQRNKGNFPGRFSGRQFSNSRSEMNVSTLELGDSALYLCASSLMASDTQYFGPGTRLTVL.

This clonotype came up many times. The chain uses TRBV25-1 and TRBJ2-3; D remains unclear. Trimming removed 6 bases at V and 5 bases at J, with 9 bases between. CDR1 is MGHDK and CDR2 is SYGVNS in the germline V gene. This CDR3 has 12 residues. CDR3 coding DNA: TGTGCCAGCAGGGCCTTAAGAGATACGCAGTATTTT. This translates into CASRALRDTQYF. Together with reference TRBV25-1 and TRBJ2-3, the CDR3 gives the full variable domain: EADIYQTPRYLVIGTGKKITLECSQTMGHDKMYWYQQDPGMELHLIHYSYGVNSTEKGDLSSESTVSRIRTEHFPLTLESARPSHTSQYLCASRALRDTQYFGPGTRLTVL.

This clonotype was seen a handful of times. This chain joins TRBV7-9 and TRBJ2-1; tentative D call: TRBD2 (5 bases). Germline loops: CDR1 SEHNR, CDR2 FQNEAQ (reference sequence). The ends were cut back, 5 bases at V and 0 bases at J, with 11 bases in the middle. The CDR3 spans 15 residues. CDR3 in DNA: TGTGCCAGCAGCCTTGATAGCGCCTCCTACAATGAGCAGTTCTTC. Translated: CASSLDSASYNEQFF.

The chain recombines TRBV20-1 with TRBJ2-3; 9 bases agree with TRBD2. CDR3 length: 13 residues. Losses at the gene ends were 3 bases for V and 5 bases for J; bases not matched to a gene: 3. Germline CDR1 is DFQATT and CDR2 is SNEGSKA (reference sequence). DNA for the CDR3: TGCAGTGCTAGTGCGGGAGGGGGAGATACGCAGTATTTT. Amino acids: CSASAGGGDTQYF.

This rearrangement joins TRBV5-1 to TRBJ2-1, with TRBD1 identical over 10 bases. The trim removed 0 bases at V and 7 bases at J, leaving 7 bases unmatched. The CDR3 contains 16 residues. Germline values: CDR1 SGHRS, CDR2 YFSETQ. The CDR3 spells CASSLVPDRGINEQFF. Written as DNA, the CDR3 is TGCGCCAGCAGCTTGGTCCCGGACAGGGGGATAAATGAGCAGTTCTTC.

The sample holds a few counts of this clonotype. The rearrangement links TRBV4-1 to TRBJ2-5; tentative D call: TRBD2 (5 bases). The CDR3 is 16 amino acids. CDR1 is MGHRA, CDR2 YSYEKL, per germline. Trimming pared 1 base from V and 0 bases from J, leaving 12 bases between. The CDR3 here is CASSQAMEAYQETQYF. The CDR3 DNA reads TGCGCCAGCAGCCAAGCAATGGAGGCGTACCAAGAGACCCAGTACTTC.